These 22 T cell receptor beta chains were all obtained from the same sample, sequenced in a study of OX40 agonist ivuxolimab in advanced cancers. Method: immunoSEQ multiplex PCR; TCRdb's copy keeps in-frame clones and lacks some. Here the sample spans tens of thousands of clones, 70% to 90% being singletons. The sequences come from CD4+ or CD8+ T cells sorted from blood, collected in a trial of the OX40 agonist ivuxolimab. These receptors originate from an adult with an advanced solid tumor such as melanoma, head and neck, liver or kidney cancer.

The chain recombines TRBV5-4 with TRBJ2-1; 12 bases map to TRBD2. The CDR3 covers 15 residues. Trimming removed 5 bases from V and 7 bases from J; junction bases left unmatched: 7. Germline V lookup: CDR1 SGHNT, CDR2 YYREEE (reference sequence). The CDR3, as DNA: TGTGCCAGCAGGGACCCGACTAGCGGGGGAAATGAGCAGTTCTTC. As protein: CASRDPTSGGNEQFF.

The chain carries TRBV25-1 and TRBJ1-6; D call uncertain. V was trimmed by 8 bases and J by 8 bases, leaving 16 bases between them. Germline values: CDR1 MGHDK, CDR2 SYGVNS. The CDR3 has 14 amino acids. The CDR3 DNA sequence: TGTGCCAGCGGCGAATACGAGGGATATTCACCCCTCCACTTT. Translation: CASGEYEGYSPLHF. The full variable domain, in which reference TRBV25-1 and TRBJ1-6 provide the parts outside the CDR3, is EADIYQTPRYLVIGTGKKITLECSQTMGHDKMYWYQQDPGMELHLIHYSYGVNSTEKGDLSSESTVSRIRTEHFPLTLESARPSHTSQYLCASGEYEGYSPLHFGNGTRLTVT.

The chain is built from TRBV19 and TRBJ1-4, with a possible D match to TRBD1 (6 bases). Trimming took 7 bases from V and 5 from J, leaving 14 bases between them. This CDR3 has 14 residues. Germline V lookup: CDR1 LNHDA, CDR2 SQIVND (reference sequence). Here the CDR3 reads CASTPDRTNEKLFF. CDR3 nucleotides: TGTGCCAGTACCCCGGACAGAACCAATGAAAAACTGTTTTTT.

This chain joins TRBV7-9 and TRBJ1-2; 12 positions agree with TRBD1. CDR1 is SEHNR and CDR2 is FQNEAQ in the germline V gene (reference sequence). V shed 5 bases and J 8 bases; nucleotides not matched to a gene: 21. The CDR3 runs 19 residues. The CDR3 sequence: CASSDRRSRWGQGAEGYTF. The CDR3 DNA reads TGTGCCAGCAGCGATCGACGCTCGAGGTGGGGACAGGGGGCGGAGGGCTACACCTTC.

The chain employs TRBV4-1 and TRBJ2-7, with D possibly being TRBD2 (5 bases). The germline V gene encodes CDR1 MGHRA and CDR2 YSYEKL. V was pared by 1 base and J by 0 bases, with 7 bases between. CDR3 size: 14 residues. The CDR3 loop is CASSQVGSSYEQYF. The CDR3 nucleotides are TGCGCCAGCAGCCAAGTTGGGAGCTCCTACGAGCAGTACTTC.

This clone was counted a single time. The CDR3 here is CASSLWAGNTYNEQFF. The CDR3 DNA follows: TGTGCCAGCAGCCTTTGGGCAGGGAACACCTACAATGAGCAGTTCTTC. The gene calls are TRBV7-9 and TRBJ2-1; D may be TRBD1 (5 bases). Trimming took off 5 bases at V and 2 bases at J, with 16 bases between the two ends. CDR1 and CDR2 from the germline V gene are SEHNR and FQNEAQ (reference sequence). The CDR3 contains 16 residues. The variable domain in full, completed from reference TRBV7-9 and TRBJ2-1, reads DTGVSQNPRHKITKRGQNVTFRCDPISEHNRLYWYRQTLGQGPEFLTYFQNEAQLEKSRLLSDRFSAERPKGSFSTLEIQRTEQGDSAMYLCASSLWAGNTYNEQFFGPGTRLTVL.

This chain joins TRBV19 and TRBJ1-1; possible D gene TRBD1, 5 bases. This CDR3 is built from 14 residues. The V and J ends lost 4 bases and 8 bases respectively, with 17 bases between them. CDR1 is LNHDA, CDR2 SQIVND, per germline (reference sequence). This CDR3 reads CASSSRDSHHEAFF. Written as DNA, the CDR3 is TGTGCCAGTAGTAGTCGTGACAGCCACCACGAAGCTTTCTTT. Based on the CDR3 plus reference TRBV19 and TRBJ1-1, the full variable domain is DGGITQSPKYLFRKEGQNVTLSCEQNLNHDAMYWYRQDPGQGLRLIYYSQIVNDFQKGDIAEGYSVSREKKESFPLTVTSAQKNPTAFYLCASSSRDSHHEAFFGQGTRLTVV.

The V gene is TRBV11-2, the J gene TRBJ1-6, with unresolved D. Germline V gives CDR1 SGHAT, CDR2 FQNNGV. V lost 0 bases to trimming and J lost 14 bases, with 8 bases between them. The CDR3 spans 12 residues. In DNA, the CDR3 is TGTGCCAGCAGCTTAGATCGGGTTACCCTCCACTTT. It specifies CASSLDRVTLHF.

The chain uses TRBV19 and TRBJ1-2, with D perhaps TRBD1 (5 bases). Germline V lookup: CDR1 LNHDA, CDR2 SQIVND (reference sequence). There are 14 residues in the CDR3. Trimming pared 0 bases from V and 2 bases from J, leaving 7 bases between. For the CDR3, the DNA is TGTGCCAGTAGTATAGATGGGGGAAACTATGGCTACACCTTC. It is translated as CASSIDGGNYGYTF.

The rearrangement uses TRBV19 and TRBJ1-1, with a tentative D call TRBD1 (5 bases). The V gene lost 5 bases and the J gene lost 5 bases, with 12 bases spanning the gap. There are 13 residues in the CDR3. Germline CDR1 is LNHDA and CDR2 is SQIVND (reference sequence). CDR3 region: CASSVGRHTEAFF. In DNA form, the CDR3 reads TGTGCCAGTAGTGTGGGACGTCATACTGAAGCTTTCTTT. The whole variable domain, filled in from reference TRBV19 and TRBJ1-1, reads DGGITQSPKYLFRKEGQNVTLSCEQNLNHDAMYWYRQDPGQGLRLIYYSQIVNDFQKGDIAEGYSVSREKKESFPLTVTSAQKNPTAFYLCASSVGRHTEAFFGQGTRLTVV.

V and J are TRBV10-1 and TRBJ2-1, with a possible D match to TRBD1 (5 bases). The V and J ends lost 6 bases and 15 bases respectively, with 12 bases between them. Germline V CDR1 and CDR2: WNHNN, SYGVQD (reference sequence). The CDR3 is 10 amino acids. CDR3 nucleotide sequence: TGCGCCAGCAGCCAGGGTAGGCTGTTCTTC. This sequence encodes CASSQGRLFF.

This rearrangement joins TRBV11-3 to TRBJ2-2; tentatively, D is TRBD2 (7 bases). Trimming cost V 5 bases and J 7 bases, with 11 bases left between them. The CDR3 totals 13 residues. Germline CDR1 and CDR2: SGHNT and YENEEA. CDR3 in amino acids: CASSLRGHGELFF. CDR3 DNA: TGTGCCAGCAGCCTGCGGGGGCACGGGGAGCTGTTTTTT.

This clone was seen just once. The chain recombines TRBV7-9 with TRBJ2-7; D might be TRBD1 (8 bases). CDR1 is SEHNR, CDR2 FQNEAQ, per germline (reference sequence). The CDR3 covers 14 residues. The ends were cut back, 5 bases at V and 5 bases at J, with 16 bases in the middle. CDR3 bases: TGTGCCAGCAGCCTGACAGGGGACTACGACGAGCAGTACTTC. This sequence encodes CASSLTGDYDEQYF.

A single count supports this clone. The chain uses TRBV2 and TRBJ1-1; 7 bases agree with TRBD1. The germline V gene encodes CDR1 SNHLY and CDR2 FYNNEI. CDR3 length equals 13 residues. V was pared by 8 bases and J by 6 bases, with 9 bases of the junction left unmatched. The CDR3, as DNA: TGTGCCAGCGGGTCCCAGGGGGGCCCTGAAGCTTTCTTT. It translates to CASGSQGGPEAFF.

This clone has just a few counts. This chain joins TRBV27 and TRBJ2-7, with 10 positions matching TRBD1. This CDR3 spans 16 amino acids. CDR1 is MNHEY, CDR2 SMNVEV, per germline (reference sequence). V was pared by 6 bases and J by 4 bases, with 12 bases of the junction left unmatched. The CDR3 region is CASRRGGTGVVYEQYF. The CDR3 DNA sequence: TGTGCCAGCAGACGAGGGGGGACAGGGGTGGTTTACGAGCAGTACTTC.

V and J are TRBV6-5 and TRBJ2-7, with D unresolved. The CDR3 sequence is 14 residues long. The germline V gene has CDR1 MNHEY and CDR2 SVGAGI. Trimming shortened V by 2 bases and J by 1 base, and 9 bases separated the two germline ends. CDR3 sequence (DNA): TGTGCCAGCAGTTACGTTGGGGTATCCTACGAGCAGTACTTC. It specifies CASSYVGVSYEQYF.

This clone was recorded once. This chain's CDR3 is CASSERLGEQYF. In nucleotides, the CDR3 is TGTGCCAGCAGCGAAAGGTTAGGGGAGCAGTACTTC. The genes are TRBV7-8 and TRBJ2-7; D gene uncertain. Germline CDR1 is SGHVS and CDR2 is FQNEAQ. The CDR3 spans 12 residues. V shed 5 bases and J shed 7 bases, with 12 bases lying between them.

On this clone itself: One end of the junction is discordant with germline, which a read error may explain. The chain has TRBV5-8 and TRBJ1-2, with D perhaps matching TRBD1 (5 bases). CDR1 and CDR2 from the germline V gene are SGHTS and YDEGEE. This CDR3 has 11 residues. The CDR3 DNA follows: TGTGCCAGCAGATTGGGGGATGGCTACACCTTC. This encodes CASRLGDGYTF.

This sequence joins TRBV29-1 and TRBJ2-2; perhaps TRBD1 as D (5 bases). V was shortened by 4 bases and J by 2 bases, with 11 bases between the two germline ends. Germline CDR1 and CDR2: SQVTM and ANQGSEA. The CDR3 is 14 amino acids. CDR3 DNA: TGCAGCGTTGCAGGGAATGCAAACACCGGGGAGCTGTTTTTT. Protein product: CSVAGNANTGELFF.

The chain joins TRBV5-4 to TRBJ2-1; 10 nucleotides line up with TRBD2. The trim removed 4 bases at V and 3 bases at J, leaving 7 bases unmatched. The CDR3 sequence is 16 residues long. Germline CDR1 reads SGHNT; CDR2 reads YYREEE (reference sequence). CDR3 in DNA: TGTGCCAGCAGCGGCCCCTGGACTAGCGGCTACAATGAGCAGTTCTTC. Encoded protein: CASSGPWTSGYNEQFF.

There are a few counts of this clone. J is TRBJ1-5 and V is TRBV10-3; 7 bases line up with TRBD1. Germline CDR1 reads ENHRY; CDR2 reads SYGVKD. The CDR3 length is 14 residues. V shed 8 bases and J 3 bases; nucleotides not matched to a gene: 7. The CDR3 here is CAIGAGGPNQPQHF. DNA for the CDR3: TGTGCCATCGGGGCAGGGGGACCCAATCAGCCCCAGCATTTT.

V and J are TRBV12-5 and TRBJ2-7; 8 nucleotides agree with TRBD1. The junction had 3 bases not matched to a gene; V was cut back by 5 bases and J by 0 bases. CDR1 is LGHNT, CDR2 FRNRAP, per germline. The CDR3 runs 14 residues. CDR3 protein: CASGPTGGSYEQYF. The CDR3 coding sequence is TGTGCTAGTGGTCCTACAGGGGGCTCCTACGAGCAGTACTTC.